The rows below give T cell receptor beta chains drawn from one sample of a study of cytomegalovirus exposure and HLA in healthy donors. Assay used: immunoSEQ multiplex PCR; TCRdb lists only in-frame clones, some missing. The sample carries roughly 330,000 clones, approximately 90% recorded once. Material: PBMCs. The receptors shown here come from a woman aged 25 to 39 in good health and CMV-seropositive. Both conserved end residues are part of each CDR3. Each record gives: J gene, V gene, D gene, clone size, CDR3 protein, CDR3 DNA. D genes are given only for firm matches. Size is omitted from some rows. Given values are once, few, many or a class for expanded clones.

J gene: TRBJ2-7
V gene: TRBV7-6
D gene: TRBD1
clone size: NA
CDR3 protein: CASSQTGGWDEQYF
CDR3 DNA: TGTGCCAGCAGCCAGACAGGGGGGTGGGACGAGCAGTACTTC

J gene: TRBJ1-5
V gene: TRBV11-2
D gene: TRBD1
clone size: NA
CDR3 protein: CASSVGQGGNQPQHF
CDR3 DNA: TGTGCCAGCAGCGTAGGACAGGGAGGCAATCAGCCCCAGCATTTT

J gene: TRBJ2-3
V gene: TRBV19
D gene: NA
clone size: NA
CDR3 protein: CASSILDTQYF
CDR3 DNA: TGTGCCAGTAGTATCTTGGATACGCAGTATTTT

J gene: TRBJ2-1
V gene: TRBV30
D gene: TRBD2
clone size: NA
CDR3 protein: CAWSRTSGGKGNEQFF
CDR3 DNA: TGTGCCTGGAGTCGGACTAGCGGGGGGAAGGGGAATGAGCAGTTCTTC

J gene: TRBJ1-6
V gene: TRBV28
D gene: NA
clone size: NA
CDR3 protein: CASSLLEPVSYNSPLHF
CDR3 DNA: TGTGCCAGCAGTTTGTTAGAGCCGGTGTCCTATAATTCACCCCTCCACTTT

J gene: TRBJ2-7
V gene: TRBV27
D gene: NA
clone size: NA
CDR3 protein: CASSYTTSSYYEQYF
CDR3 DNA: TGTGCCAGCAGCTATACAACTTCCTCCTACTACGAGCAGTACTTC

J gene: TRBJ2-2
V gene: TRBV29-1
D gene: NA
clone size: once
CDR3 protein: CSVRGANTGELFF
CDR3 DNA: TGCAGCGTTCGAGGGGCGAACACCGGGGAGCTGTTTTTT

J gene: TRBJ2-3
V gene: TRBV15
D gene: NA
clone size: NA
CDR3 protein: CATSRAQTDTQYF
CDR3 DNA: TGTGCCACCAGCAGAGCCCAAACAGATACGCAGTATTTT

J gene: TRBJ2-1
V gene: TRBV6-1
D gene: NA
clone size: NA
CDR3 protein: CASSNDLGAIEQFF
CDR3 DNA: TGTGCCAGCAGCAACGATCTGGGAGCCATAGAGCAGTTCTTC

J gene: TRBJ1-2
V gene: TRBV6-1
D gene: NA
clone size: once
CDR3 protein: CASNSGAATNYGYTF
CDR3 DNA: TGTGCCAGCAATTCTGGGGCAGCCACTAACTATGGCTACACCTTC

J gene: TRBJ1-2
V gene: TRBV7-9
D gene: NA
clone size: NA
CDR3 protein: CASSLDWGRGYTF
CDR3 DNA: TGTGCCAGCAGCTTAGACTGGGGTCGGGGCTACACCTTC

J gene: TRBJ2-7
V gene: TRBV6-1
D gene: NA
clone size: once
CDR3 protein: CASTMTGTFYEQYF
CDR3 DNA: TGTGCCAGCACGATGACAGGTACCTTCTACGAGCAGTACTTC

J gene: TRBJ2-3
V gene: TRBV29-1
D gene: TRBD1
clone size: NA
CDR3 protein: CSAGGTGEGGTDTQYF
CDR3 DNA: TGCAGCGCTGGGGGCACAGGGGAAGGGGGCACAGATACGCAGTATTTT

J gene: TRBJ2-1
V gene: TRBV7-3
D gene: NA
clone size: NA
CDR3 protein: CASSLVGSSYNEQFF
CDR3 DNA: TGTGCCAGCAGCTTAGTGGGGAGCTCCTACAATGAGCAGTTCTTC

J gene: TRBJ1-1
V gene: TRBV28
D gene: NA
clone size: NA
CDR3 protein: CASRLQGGVAFF
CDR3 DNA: TGTGCCAGCAGACTACAGGGTGGGGTAGCTTTCTTT

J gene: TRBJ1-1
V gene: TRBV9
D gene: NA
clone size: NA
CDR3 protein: CASSVGPNTEAFF
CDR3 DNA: TGTGCCAGCAGCGTAGGGCCTAACACTGAAGCTTTCTTT

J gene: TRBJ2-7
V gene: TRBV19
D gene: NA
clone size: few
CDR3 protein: CASSGASSYEQYF
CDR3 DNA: TGTGCCAGTAGTGGAGCGAGCTCCTACGAGCAGTACTTC

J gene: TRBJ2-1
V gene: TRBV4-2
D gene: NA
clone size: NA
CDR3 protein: CASSQVPESSYNEQFF
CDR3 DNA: TGTGCCAGCAGCCAAGTCCCAGAGAGCTCCTACAATGAGCAGTTCTTC

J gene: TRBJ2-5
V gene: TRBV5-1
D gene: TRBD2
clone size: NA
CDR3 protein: CASRSKGRGLAGGFKETQYF
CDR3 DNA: TGCGCCAGCAGATCGAAAGGGAGGGGACTAGCGGGGGGATTCAAAGAGACCCAGTACTTC

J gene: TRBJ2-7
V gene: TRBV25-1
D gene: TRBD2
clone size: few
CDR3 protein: CASSVGLVYEQYF
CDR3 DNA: TGTGCCAGCAGTGTAGGACTAGTCTACGAGCAGTACTTC

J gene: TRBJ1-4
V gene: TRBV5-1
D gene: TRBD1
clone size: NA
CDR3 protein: CASSQGTVNEKLFF
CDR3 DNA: TGCGCCAGCAGCCAAGGGACAGTTAATGAAAAACTGTTTTTT

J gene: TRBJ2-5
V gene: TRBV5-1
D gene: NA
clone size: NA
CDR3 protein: CASSLAVGTEETQYF
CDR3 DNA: TGCGCCAGCAGCTTGGCCGTAGGGACTGAAGAGACCCAGTACTTC